A single T cell receptor beta chain is shown here with its context. Its antigen remains undetermined. Per-base qualities were not stored, and no clone one base away is much larger. In this study, focal radiation therapy paired with CTLA-4 blockade (ipilimumab) was tested in patients who had chemo-refractory metastatic non-small-cell lung cancer. The CDR3 measures 17 amino acids from cysteine to phenylalanine. Only CDR3 DNA is held: 51 bases, read in frame from base 1. CDR1 SGHRS and CDR2 YFSETQ are derived from the germline V gene. V trim: 3 bases; J trim: 1 base; unmatched bases: 5. This sample was taken from a study of radiotherapy plus CTLA-4 blockade in lung cancer (dated by TCRdb to the late 2010s). Notes on the research overall: Among the enrolled patients, around 19% had an objective response, and about 31% reached disease control.

The paper's findings and limits, for the study overall: After treatment with radiotherapy and ipilimumab, TCR clones that originated in tumors expanded in peripheral blood. Increased serum interferon-beta after radiation, together with early dynamic changes in blood T cell clones, were reported to be the strongest predictors of response.

Preparation of the library involved the immunoSEQ multiplex PCR assay. TCRdb took this table from immuneACCESS and kept in-frame rearrangements with V and J called. Such tables lack part of the clones; where checked against another copy, unresolved V genes explain under half of the gap, and the rest is unexplained. This sample has about 85,000 clones in its table, and approximately 84% of those were observed once. The top ten hold about 2% of the sample. The chain employs TRBV5-1 and TRBJ2-5; TRBD2 lines up with 14 middle nucleotides. The sample here was peripheral blood, taken from a patient treated with radiotherapy plus ipilimumab. The TCR sequence derives from a human donor with non-small cell lung cancer who had a partial response to radiotherapy plus ipilimumab. The DNA sequence follows: TGCGCCAGCAGCTCGGGGGGACTAGCGGGAGTCCAAGAGACCCAGTACTTC. It codes for CASSSGGLAGVQETQYF.